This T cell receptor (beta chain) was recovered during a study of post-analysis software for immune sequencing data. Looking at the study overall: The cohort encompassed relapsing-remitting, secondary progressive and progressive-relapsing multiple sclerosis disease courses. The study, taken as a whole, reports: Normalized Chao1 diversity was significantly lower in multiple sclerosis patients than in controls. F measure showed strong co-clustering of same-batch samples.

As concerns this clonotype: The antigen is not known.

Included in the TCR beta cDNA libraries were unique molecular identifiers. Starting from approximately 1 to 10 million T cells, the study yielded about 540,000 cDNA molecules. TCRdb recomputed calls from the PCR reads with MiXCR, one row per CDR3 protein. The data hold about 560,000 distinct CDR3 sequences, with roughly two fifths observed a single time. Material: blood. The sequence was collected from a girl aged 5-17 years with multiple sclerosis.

The CDR3 is CASSQVENTEAFF. Here the CDR3 DNA reads TGCGCCAGCAGCCAAGTAGAGAACACTGAAGCTTTCTTT. The gene calls are TRBV4-1 and TRBJ1-1; D not resolved. The CDR3 is made up of 13 amino acids. Trimming cost V 1 base and J 1 base, with 4 bases left between them. The V gene's germline CDR1 is MGHRA and CDR2 YSYEKL.